A selection of T cell receptor beta chains follows, all from one sample in a study of PD-L1 blockade in urothelial cancer. Some clones are missing from TCRdb's copy, which holds only in-frame ones; the method was immunoSEQ multiplex PCR. The data show more than 75,000 clones, with 85% to 95% seen just once and approximately 10% held by the top ten. The sample here was PBMCs, taken around atezolizumab (anti-PD-L1) treatment. The origin of the receptors is a man in his fifties or sixties with urothelial cancer. The CDR3 runs from the conserved cysteine through the conserved F or W. A D gene is named only where the DNA matches it firmly. Not all rows give a size; the values are once, few, many and, for expanded clones, a class.

j_gene: TRBJ2-3; d_gene: TRBD2; v_gene: TRBV5-4; abundance: .; CDR3nt: TGTGCCAGCAGCTTGGCTAGCGGGCCAAGCACAGATACGCAGTATTTT; CDR3aa: CASSLASGPSTDTQYF
j_gene: TRBJ2-7; d_gene: TRBD2; v_gene: TRBV19; abundance: .; CDR3nt: TGTGCCAGTAGTACCGGGACTAGCGGGACCTACGAGCAGTACTTC; CDR3aa: CASSTGTSGTYEQYF
j_gene: TRBJ1-1; d_gene: .; v_gene: TRBV4-1; abundance: .; CDR3nt: TGCGCCAGCAGCCAAAATAAGTACGGGTTGATGAACACTGAAGCTTTCTTT; CDR3aa: CASSQNKYGLMNTEAFF
j_gene: TRBJ2-5; d_gene: TRBD2; v_gene: TRBV7-9; abundance: few; CDR3nt: TGTGCCAGCAGCCTGCCCCTCCGACTAGCGGGGGCACAAGAGACCCAGTACTTC; CDR3aa: CASSLPLRLAGAQETQYF
j_gene: TRBJ1-5; d_gene: .; v_gene: TRBV4-1; abundance: .; CDR3nt: TGCGCCAGCAGCCAAGAGCTCGCGGTGAATCAGCCCCAGCATTTT; CDR3aa: CASSQELAVNQPQHF
j_gene: TRBJ2-7; d_gene: TRBD2; v_gene: TRBV5-4; abundance: .; CDR3nt: TGTGCCAGCAGCTTGGGTAGCGGGGGGGTTAACGAGCAGTACTTC; CDR3aa: CASSLGSGGVNEQYF
j_gene: TRBJ2-5; d_gene: TRBD2; v_gene: TRBV27; abundance: .; CDR3nt: TGTGCCAGCAGTTTGGGGACGACTAGCGGGAGCGGGGAGACCCAGTACTTC; CDR3aa: CASSLGTTSGSGETQYF
j_gene: TRBJ1-2; d_gene: TRBD1; v_gene: TRBV28; abundance: .; CDR3nt: TGTGCCAGCAGTGCAGGGGGCGACTATGGCTACACCTTC; CDR3aa: CASSAGGDYGYTF
j_gene: TRBJ2-2; d_gene: .; v_gene: TRBV28; abundance: .; CDR3nt: TGTGCCAGCAGTTTGAGGCCCGGGGAGCTGTTTTTT; CDR3aa: CASSLRPGELFF
j_gene: TRBJ2-7; d_gene: TRBD2; v_gene: TRBV7-2; abundance: .; CDR3nt: TGTGCCAGCAGCTCAGGACTAGCGGGAATGTACGAGCAGTACTTC; CDR3aa: CASSSGLAGMYEQYF
j_gene: TRBJ2-2; d_gene: .; v_gene: TRBV7-2; abundance: .; CDR3nt: TGTGCCAGCAGCTTAGTAGTTGCGAACACCGGGGAGCTGTTTTTT; CDR3aa: CASSLVVANTGELFF
j_gene: TRBJ1-2; d_gene: .; v_gene: TRBV4-3; abundance: .; CDR3nt: TGCGCCAGCAGCCAAGTTTTTACGGGAGGTGAGGGCTACACCTTC; CDR3aa: CASSQVFTGGEGYTF
j_gene: TRBJ1-4; d_gene: TRBD1; v_gene: TRBV4-3; abundance: once; CDR3nt: TGCGCCAGCAGCCAAAACAGGGGTCCTAATGAAAAACTGTTTTTT; CDR3aa: CASSQNRGPNEKLFF
j_gene: TRBJ1-5; d_gene: .; v_gene: TRBV7-2; abundance: .; CDR3nt: TGTGCCAGCAGCCCTCCAGGGGCTGAGGGGCAGCCCCAGCATTTT; CDR3aa: CASSPPGAEGQPQHF
j_gene: TRBJ1-1; d_gene: .; v_gene: TRBV7-8; abundance: .; CDR3nt: TGTGCCAGCAGCTCGAAACAGGGACATACGGAAAGAACTAACGCTTTCTTT; CDR3aa: CASSSKQGHTERTNAFF
j_gene: TRBJ2-2; d_gene: .; v_gene: TRBV7-7; abundance: .; CDR3nt: TGTGCCAGCAGCTTAGACACCGAACCATCGAACACCGGGGAGCTGTTTTTT; CDR3aa: CASSLDTEPSNTGELFF
j_gene: TRBJ2-3; d_gene: .; v_gene: TRBV18; abundance: .; CDR3nt: TGTGCCAGCTCACCATCTAGCGCAGATACGCAGTATTTT; CDR3aa: CASSPSSADTQYF
j_gene: TRBJ1-5; d_gene: .; v_gene: TRBV18; abundance: .; CDR3nt: TGTGCCAGCTCACCCTACACGACAGGACAGCCCCAGCATTTT; CDR3aa: CASSPYTTGQPQHF
j_gene: TRBJ2-7; d_gene: TRBD1; v_gene: TRBV7-6; abundance: .; CDR3nt: TGTGCCAGCAGCTTAGAGGACAGGGCCCTCTACGAGCAGTACTTC; CDR3aa: CASSLEDRALYEQYF
j_gene: TRBJ2-2; d_gene: .; v_gene: TRBV4-2; abundance: .; CDR3nt: TGTGCCAGCAGCCAACTAGCTACCGGGGAGCTGTTTTTT; CDR3aa: CASSQLATGELFF
j_gene: TRBJ2-5; d_gene: TRBD2; v_gene: TRBV5-1; abundance: .; CDR3nt: TGCGCCAGCAGCACTAAAAGTCCCCAGCGGGGGGGCCTTGGGGTGAGAGAGACCCAGTACTTC; CDR3aa: CASSTKSPQRGGLGVRETQYF
j_gene: TRBJ2-3; d_gene: TRBD2; v_gene: TRBV2; abundance: .; CDR3nt: TGTGCCAGCATGGCGGGAGCGAACACAGATACGCAGTATTTT; CDR3aa: CASMAGANTDTQYF
j_gene: TRBJ1-5; d_gene: .; v_gene: TRBV2; abundance: few; CDR3nt: TGTGCCAGCTCCGCCAAACAGGGTAATCAGCCCCAGCATTTT; CDR3aa: CASSAKQGNQPQHF
j_gene: TRBJ2-5; d_gene: .; v_gene: TRBV5-1; abundance: .; CDR3nt: TGCGCCAGCAGCCCAGTTTCGGGGAAAGAGACCCAGTACTTC; CDR3aa: CASSPVSGKETQYF
j_gene: TRBJ2-1; d_gene: TRBD2; v_gene: TRBV18; abundance: .; CDR3nt: TGTGCCAGCTCACCACGAGTTGGGCTAGCGGGAGGGGATGAGCAGTTCTTC; CDR3aa: CASSPRVGLAGGDEQFF
j_gene: TRBJ2-3; d_gene: .; v_gene: TRBV14; abundance: once; CDR3nt: TGTGCCAGCAGCCAAGGAACTAGTGGTGTTACGCAGTATTTT; CDR3aa: CASSQGTSGVTQYF
j_gene: TRBJ2-1; d_gene: .; v_gene: TRBV2; abundance: .; CDR3nt: TGTGCCAGCCGGGTGAGCTCCTACAATGAGCAGTTCTTC; CDR3aa: CASRVSSYNEQFF
j_gene: TRBJ2-6; d_gene: TRBD1; v_gene: TRBV30; abundance: .; CDR3nt: TGTGCCTTGAGCAGGGACAGAACCTCTGGGGCCAACGTCCTGACTTTC; CDR3aa: CALSRDRTSGANVLTF
j_gene: TRBJ2-1; d_gene: .; v_gene: TRBV10-3; abundance: few; CDR3nt: TGTGCCTCAGGTACCTCAGGGATCTATGAGCAGTTCTTC; CDR3aa: CASGTSGIYEQFF
j_gene: TRBJ2-5; d_gene: .; v_gene: TRBV5-1; abundance: .; CDR3nt: TGCGCCAGCAGCTTGGGGGTCAGCGGGCGGCAAGAGACCCAGTACTTC; CDR3aa: CASSLGVSGRQETQYF
j_gene: TRBJ2-2; d_gene: .; v_gene: TRBV12-5; abundance: .; CDR3nt: TGTGCTAGTGGTTTGGTAAAGGCAGGGCACACCGGGGAGCTGTTTTTT; CDR3aa: CASGLVKAGHTGELFF
j_gene: TRBJ2-2; d_gene: TRBD2; v_gene: TRBV2; abundance: .; CDR3nt: TGTGCCAGCAGTGGAAGCGGGAGAGCCGGGGAGCTGTTTTTT; CDR3aa: CASSGSGRAGELFF
j_gene: TRBJ2-7; d_gene: .; v_gene: TRBV5-4; abundance: .; CDR3nt: TGTGCCAGCAGCCAGAAGGGCGGGTTCGAGCAGTACTTC; CDR3aa: CASSQKGGFEQYF
j_gene: TRBJ2-7; d_gene: .; v_gene: TRBV28; abundance: .; CDR3nt: TGTGCCAGCAGTTTAAAAACCTACTACGAGCAGTACTTC; CDR3aa: CASSLKTYYEQYF
j_gene: TRBJ2-1; d_gene: TRBD2; v_gene: TRBV28; abundance: .; CDR3nt: TGTGCCACCCTAGTTAGCGGGAGCGTCAATGAGCAGTTCTTC; CDR3aa: CATLVSGSVNEQFF
j_gene: TRBJ2-7; d_gene: TRBD2; v_gene: TRBV4-3; abundance: .; CDR3nt: TGCGCCAGCAGTCAATTGGTGGTAGCGGGGGGGCCCTACGAGCAGTACTTC; CDR3aa: CASSQLVVAGGPYEQYF
j_gene: TRBJ2-2; d_gene: .; v_gene: TRBV9; abundance: .; CDR3nt: TGTGCCAGCAGCCCTGGCCAGAAAGCGAACACCGGGGAGCTGTTTTTT; CDR3aa: CASSPGQKANTGELFF
j_gene: TRBJ1-2; d_gene: TRBD1; v_gene: TRBV5-1; abundance: .; CDR3nt: TGCGCCAGCAGCCAAGGACAGGGCTATGGCTACACCTTC; CDR3aa: CASSQGQGYGYTF
j_gene: TRBJ1-6; d_gene: .; v_gene: TRBV27; abundance: .; CDR3nt: TGTGCCAGCAGCCCCGGTGGCAGGGGCTCACCCCTCCACTTT; CDR3aa: CASSPGGRGSPLHF
j_gene: TRBJ2-1; d_gene: TRBD2; v_gene: TRBV19; abundance: .; CDR3nt: TGTGCCAGTAGTTCTTTTGGGGGGGGACTAGCGAGGGATGAGCAGTTCTTC; CDR3aa: CASSSFGGGLARDEQFF
j_gene: TRBJ2-5; d_gene: TRBD1; v_gene: TRBV4-1; abundance: .; CDR3nt: TGCGCCAGCAGCCAAGAGGGACAGGGTTTTGAGACCCAGTACTTC; CDR3aa: CASSQEGQGFETQYF
j_gene: TRBJ2-2; d_gene: .; v_gene: TRBV27; abundance: .; CDR3nt: TGTGCCAGCGCTACAGCACCGCGGGGCACCGGGGAGCTGTTTTTT; CDR3aa: CASATAPRGTGELFF
j_gene: TRBJ1-4; d_gene: .; v_gene: TRBV4-3; abundance: once; CDR3nt: TGCGCCAGCAGCCAAGATAACAGGAATAATGAAAAACTGTTTTTT; CDR3aa: CASSQDNRNNEKLFF
j_gene: TRBJ1-5; d_gene: TRBD1; v_gene: TRBV4-3; abundance: .; CDR3nt: TGCGCCAGCAGCCAAACAGGGGCGGATCAGCCCCAGCATTTT; CDR3aa: CASSQTGADQPQHF
j_gene: TRBJ2-3; d_gene: TRBD2; v_gene: TRBV5-1; abundance: .; CDR3nt: TGCGCCAGCAGCTCGTTCCTTGGGGGGGGAGATACGCAGTATTTT; CDR3aa: CASSSFLGGGDTQYF
j_gene: TRBJ2-3; d_gene: TRBD2; v_gene: TRBV4-2; abundance: .; CDR3nt: TGTGCCAGCAGCCAAGAGGGACTACATAGCACAGATACGCAGTATTTT; CDR3aa: CASSQEGLHSTDTQYF
j_gene: TRBJ2-5; d_gene: .; v_gene: TRBV15; abundance: .; CDR3nt: TGTGCCACCAGCCCCAGGGGAGGGGAGACCCAGTACTTC; CDR3aa: CATSPRGGETQYF
j_gene: TRBJ1-5; d_gene: .; v_gene: TRBV10-3; abundance: once; CDR3nt: TGTGCCATCAGTGAGACAGATGGGCAGCCCCAGCATTTT; CDR3aa: CAISETDGQPQHF
j_gene: TRBJ2-7; d_gene: .; v_gene: TRBV20-1; abundance: once; CDR3nt: TGCAGTGCTAGCAGCTACGAGCAGTACTTC; CDR3aa: CSASSYEQYF
j_gene: TRBJ2-3; d_gene: .; v_gene: TRBV2; abundance: .; CDR3nt: TGTGCCAGCAGTAGGGACATCCCAGGCACAGATACGCAGTATTTT; CDR3aa: CASSRDIPGTDTQYF
j_gene: TRBJ2-7; d_gene: TRBD1; v_gene: TRBV7-9; abundance: once; CDR3nt: TGTGCCAGCAGCTCGGGGACAGTAGAGGGTAACGAGCAGTACTTC; CDR3aa: CASSSGTVEGNEQYF
j_gene: TRBJ1-2; d_gene: TRBD1; v_gene: TRBV27; abundance: .; CDR3nt: TGTGCCAGCAGTTTAGGAGGGGGCACTTATGGCTACACCTTC; CDR3aa: CASSLGGGTYGYTF
j_gene: TRBJ2-7; d_gene: .; v_gene: TRBV5-6; abundance: .; CDR3nt: TGTGCCAGCAGCTTGGTAGATGGCTACGAGCAGTACTTC; CDR3aa: CASSLVDGYEQYF
j_gene: TRBJ2-5; d_gene: TRBD2; v_gene: TRBV5-1; abundance: .; CDR3nt: TGCGCCAGCAGCCCTGGACTAGCGGGGGGGCAGCGGGAGACCCAGTACTTC; CDR3aa: CASSPGLAGGQRETQYF